The 25 T cell receptor beta chains in this list originate from one sample, sequenced in a study of regulatory T cells in long-lasting Graves disease (dated by TCRdb to the early 2020s). The time point label corresponds to: newly diagnosed GD, antithyroid drugs for less than 3 months. For both TCR sequencing and RNA sequencing, RNA was extracted from PBMCs using TRIzol. Libraries came from multiplex PCR. The listed sequencing device is Illumina HiSeq 4000. TCR beta libraries were built with iRepertoire HTBI primers and Arm-PCR amplification of CDR3 regions. TCRdb redid the processing of the public reads, applying fastp at Q25 and MiXCR, and retained in-frame beta chains. One record per CDR3 amino acid sequence lists the most common genes and DNA. In all, the sample holds about 450,000 distinct CDR3 sequences, and 13% to 15% of those were seen once. The ten largest clones take up approximately 17% of the sample.

This same sample was also part of a study on T cells in Graves' hyperthyroidism and ophthalmopathy.

The sequencing used peripheral blood mononuclear cells (PBMCs), collected at new diagnosis, from a patient treated with antithyroid drugs. All receptors come from a woman aged 50 to 60 with Graves disease. Donor details come from another sample of the same person, matched by shared clones.

This clonotype was seen many times. V and J are TRBV2 and TRBJ2-3, with D possibly being TRBD1 or TRBD2 (6 bases each). CDR3 length: 12 residues. Germline assignment: CDR1 SNHLY and CDR2 FYNNEI. Deletions cut 8 bases from V and 2 bases from J, with 8 bases between. This chain's CDR3 is CASRGPTDTQYF. The CDR3 DNA follows: TGTGCCAGCCGGGGGCCCACAGATACGCAGTATTTT.

This clonotype was observed at least ten times. The rearrangement uses TRBV12-5 and TRBJ1-1; D uncertain. This CDR3 region has 17 residues. With 3 bases removed from V and 1 base from J, the gap between germline ends came to 18 bases. CDR1 LGHNT and CDR2 FRNRAP come from the germline V gene. The CDR3 reads CASGFLTPNRTNTEAFF. The DNA of the CDR3 is TGTGCTAGTGGTTTTTTGACCCCGAACCGGACGAACACTGAAGCTTTCTTT.

The J gene is TRBJ2-6, the V gene TRBV18; D remains ambiguous. Germline lookup yields CDR1 KGHSH and CDR2 LQKENI. V lost 0 bases and J lost 3, with 12 bases in between. CDR3 length: 17 amino acids. The CDR3: CASSPPSEGFGANVLTF. Here the CDR3 DNA reads TGTGCCAGCTCACCACCCTCGGAAGGATTTGGGGCCAACGTCCTGACTTTC.

The V and J genes are TRBV7-2 and TRBJ2-5; D not resolved. The ends were cut back, 1 base at V and 6 bases at J, with 9 bases in the middle. Germline loops: CDR1 SGHTA, CDR2 FQGNSA. The CDR3 is 13 amino acids. CDR3 DNA: TGTGCCAGCAGCTTAGAGGTGAGCCAGACCCAGTACTTC. This encodes CASSLEVSQTQYF. Combining the CDR3 with reference TRBV7-2 and TRBJ2-5 gives the whole variable domain GAGVSQSPSNKVTEKGKDVELRCDPISGHTALYWYRQSLGQGLEFLIYFQGNSAPDKSGLPSDRFSAERTGGSVSTLTIQRTQQEDSAVYLCASSLEVSQTQYFGPGTRLLVL.

The CDR3 sequence is CASSLAQGGGNSPLHF. CDR3 nucleotide sequence: TGTGCCAGCAGCTTGGCCCAGGGGGGCGGGAATTCACCCCTCCACTTT. J is TRBJ1-6 and V is TRBV5-6; 7 positions agree with TRBD1. The CDR3 covers 16 residues. With V trimmed by 0 bases and J by 7 bases, 7 bases remained unmatched. Germline loops: CDR1 SGHDT, CDR2 YYEEEE.

In its sample, this clonotype was seen a few times. The chain uses TRBV19 and TRBJ1-2; 7 nucleotides line up with TRBD1. Germline CDR1 LNHDA, CDR2 SQIVND (reference sequence). The V and J ends lost 5 bases and 2 bases, in that order; junction bases with no gene match: 11. This CDR3 comprises 16 residues. The CDR3 DNA is TGTGCCAGTAGTCCATCATACAGGGGAGAGAACTATGGCTACACCTTC. This codes for CASSPSYRGENYGYTF.

The chain couples TRBV20-1 to TRBJ2-5; unclear D gene. This CDR3 comprises 15 residues. V shed 0 bases and J shed 4 bases, with 15 bases lying between them. Germline CDR1 is DFQATT and CDR2 is SNEGSKA (reference sequence). CDR3 region: CSARDLDARLETQYF. CDR3 coding DNA: TGCAGTGCTAGAGATCTGGACGCCCGGCTAGAGACCCAGTACTTC.

In its sample, this clonotype was seen many times. This CDR3 reads CASSYPGQGTYEQYF. CDR3 in DNA: TGTGCCAGCAGTTACCCGGGACAGGGCACCTACGAGCAGTACTTC. The chain is built from TRBV6-2 or TRBV6-3 and TRBJ2-7; TRBD1 matches at 9 bases. The CDR3 has 15 amino acids. Trimming removed 2 bases from V and 2 bases from J; junction bases left unmatched: 4. Germline CDR1 MNHEY, CDR2 SVGEGT.

This clonotype showed up just a few times. This chain links TRBV6-2 or TRBV6-3 with TRBJ2-6; TRBD1 matches at 10 bases. The CDR3 consists of 16 residues. CDR1 and CDR2 (germline): MNHEY, SVGEGT. V shed 7 bases, J shed 1 base, and the junction held 4 bases outside the gene matches. The CDR3 sequence: CASNRDRGSGANVLTF. CDR3 DNA: TGTGCCAGCAACCGGGACAGGGGTTCTGGGGCCAACGTCCTGACTTTC.

This chain uses TRBV13 with TRBJ2-1; D could derive from TRBD1 or TRBD2 (5 bases each). The germline V and J ends were trimmed by 3 bases and 7 bases, with 19 bases remaining between them. The CDR3 covers 16 residues. In germline, CDR1 is PRHDT, CDR2 FYEKMQ (reference sequence). CDR3 sequence reads: CASSLAHGTRTNEQFF. The CDR3 region has the DNA TGTGCCAGCAGCTTGGCCCACGGGACGCGGACAAATGAGCAGTTCTTC.

Only a few counts were recorded for this clonotype. The genes are TRBV7-9 and TRBJ2-1; 15 bases fit TRBD2. V gave up 8 bases and J gave up 8 bases; unmatched junction bases: 4. The CDR3 consists of 14 residues. CDR1 and CDR2 from the germline V gene are SEHNR and FQNEAQ (reference sequence). This CDR3 is CASYWTSGRDEQFF. CDR3 bases: TGTGCCAGCTACTGGACTAGCGGGAGGGATGAGCAGTTCTTC.

The chain employs TRBV27 and TRBJ2-7; 8 bases fit TRBD2. Germline values: CDR1 MNHEY, CDR2 SMNVEV (reference sequence). Trimming took 0 bases from V and 3 from J; bases not matched to a gene: 7. CDR3 length: 16 amino acids. This chain's CDR3 is CASSLSGLGAYYEQYF. The DNA of the CDR3 is TGTGCCAGCAGTTTATCGGGACTAGGGGCCTACTACGAGCAGTACTTC.

The V gene is TRBV10-3, the J gene TRBJ1-1; 9 bases are shared with TRBD1. Trimming removed 5 bases from V and 4 bases from J; junction bases left unmatched: 2. This CDR3 region has 13 residues. Germline CDR1 ENHRY, CDR2 SYGVKD. The CDR3 here is CAISQQGATEAFF. The CDR3, as DNA: TGTGCCATCAGTCAACAGGGGGCCACTGAAGCTTTCTTT.

Many counts were recorded for this clonotype. DNA of the CDR3: TGTGCCAGCAGCCCTGGACCCGCAACTAATGAAAAACTGTTTTTT. The encoded protein is CASSPGPATNEKLFF. The chain employs TRBV11-2 and TRBJ1-4; no clear D gene. V was pared by 5 bases and J by 0 bases, with 10 bases between. The CDR3 is 15 amino acids. Germline V gene sequence: CDR1 SGHAT, CDR2 FQNNGV.

Worth noting for this clonotype: This may stem from a read error, because a much larger clone lies one nucleotide away. The V and J genes are TRBV6-1 and TRBJ1-1, with TRBD1 matching 8 bases. In germline, CDR1 is MNHNS, CDR2 SASEGT. This CDR3 comprises 18 residues. CDR3 loop: CASSPGTGPGTMNTEASF. The CDR3 DNA reads as TGTGCCAGCAGTCCTGGGACAGGCCCCGGGACAATGAACACTGAAGCTTCCTTT.

This rearrangement joins TRBV12-3 or TRBV12-4 to TRBJ2-2, with TRBD2 as a possible D gene (6 bases). This CDR3 is built from 16 residues. Trimming pared 1 base from V and 0 bases from J, leaving 9 bases between. The CDR3: CASSLVRDSNTGELFF. The CDR3 DNA follows: TGTGCCAGCAGTTTAGTGCGGGACTCGAACACCGGGGAGCTGTTTTTT.

This clonotype was seen at least ten times. V usage is TRBV28 and J usage is TRBJ2-1; no clear D gene. Trimming took 5 bases from V and 1 from J, leaving 12 bases between them. The germline CDR1 and CDR2 sequences are MDHEN and SYDVKM. The CDR3 spans 15 residues. This CDR3 is CASSKKPLSYNEQFF. For the CDR3, the DNA is TGTGCCAGCAGTAAGAAACCCCTATCCTACAATGAGCAGTTCTTC.

The CDR3 DNA reads as TGTGCCAGCAGTTTGGGGATAGGAATAACTGAAGCTTTCTTT. Its translation: CASSLGIGITEAFF. The rearrangement joins TRBV12-3 or TRBV12-4 to TRBJ1-1, with D hard to call. The CDR3 has 14 amino acids. Trimming took off 3 bases at V and 5 bases at J, with 13 bases between the two ends.

The chain has TRBV12-3 or TRBV12-4 and TRBJ2-3; possibly TRBD1 for D (6 bases). There are 17 residues in the CDR3. Deletions cut 6 bases from V and 1 base from J, with 20 bases between. The CDR3 is CASSPKKDSIGTDTQYF. CDR3 sequence (DNA): TGTGCCAGCAGCCCAAAGAAGGACAGTATTGGCACAGATACGCAGTATTTT.

This clonotype was counted many times. Here the CDR3 DNA reads TGTGCCAGCAGCTTCTTGACAGGGATTCTAGTCTACGAGCAGTACTTC. Its translation is CASSFLTGILVYEQYF. The genes are TRBV11-2 and TRBJ2-7; TRBD1 aligns across 7 bases. V lost 3 bases and J lost 3; bases outside the gene matches: 11. Germline V gives CDR1 SGHAT, CDR2 FQNNGV. The CDR3 is made up of 16 amino acids.

This clonotype has at least ten counts. This chain joins TRBV18 and TRBJ2-7; TRBD2 might be the D (5 bases). The V and J ends lost 8 bases and 3 bases respectively, with 11 bases between them. This CDR3 region has 12 residues. Germline CDR1 KGHSH, CDR2 LQKENI. The CDR3 sequence is CASSPRGYEQYF. For the CDR3, the DNA is TGTGCCAGCAGCCCTCGGGGCTACGAGCAGTACTTC.

This clonotype occurred many times. The chain couples TRBV14 to TRBJ2-1; 7 bases agree with TRBD1. Germline CDR1 SGHDN, CDR2 FVKESK. The CDR3 loop spans 15 amino acids. V trimming: 4 bases; J trimming: 6 bases; junction bases outside the gene matches: 9. CDR3 in amino acids: CASSRGQDRLNEQFF. Here the CDR3 DNA reads TGTGCCAGCAGCCGCGGACAGGACCGGCTCAATGAGCAGTTCTTC.

This chain uses TRBV6-1 with TRBJ1-6; 9 nucleotides line up with TRBD1. CDR3 size: 14 residues. After removal of 6 bases from V and 5 bases from J, the junction contained 2 bases not matched to a gene. Germline CDR1 is MNHNS and CDR2 is SASEGT. The CDR3 region is CASRWTGDNSPLHF. CDR3 coding DNA: TGTGCCAGCAGGTGGACAGGGGATAATTCACCCCTCCACTTT.

V usage is TRBV3-1 and J usage is TRBJ2-4; D unclear. Trimming shortened V by 0 bases and J by 0 bases, and 6 bases separated the two germline ends. This CDR3 contains 15 residues. Germline V gene lookup returns CDR1 LGHDT and CDR2 YNNKEL (reference sequence). The CDR3 sequence: CASSQDLLAKNIQYF. CDR3 nucleotide sequence: TGTGCCAGCAGCCAAGACCTACTAGCCAAAAACATTCAGTACTTC. The whole variable domain, filled in from reference TRBV3-1 and TRBJ2-4, reads DTAVSQTPKYLVTQMGNDKSIKCEQNLGHDTMYWYKQDSKKFLKIMFSYNNKELIINETVPNRFSPKSPDKAHLNLHINSLELGDSAVYFCASSQDLLAKNIQYFGAGTRLSVL.

This clonotype was recorded many times. The chain couples TRBV10-3 to TRBJ2-7, with 11 bases identical to TRBD1. CDR3 length: 18 residues. Germline trimming cut 0 bases from V and 4 bases from J; bases unmatched to any gene: 11. The V gene's germline CDR1 is ENHRY and CDR2 SYGVKD. CDR3 sequence reads: CAISESSGTGGSGYEQYF. The CDR3 bases are TGTGCCATCAGTGAGTCGAGCGGGACAGGGGGGTCTGGATACGAGCAGTACTTC.